The rows below give T cell receptor beta chains drawn from one sample of a study of shared clonotypes between healthy human individuals. The table came from immunoSEQ multiplex PCR; TCRdb's copy has only in-frame clones and leaves some out. The sample yields around 1.5 million clones, 95% to 99% seen once. Sample: naive CD4+ T cells sorted from blood. The receptors were sampled from a man in his thirties or forties in good health. CDR3s include the opening cysteine and the closing phenylalanine or tryptophan. The D gene is left open where the match is weak. Clone size appears in some rows only: once, few, many, or a class for an expanded clone.

size,D,V,J,DNA,CDR3
.,.,TRBV5-4,TRBJ2-3,TGTGCCAGCAGCAGGGGGTACTCTGGAATCACAGATACGCAGTATTTT,CASSRGYSGITDTQYF
.,.,TRBV6-5,TRBJ2-7,TGTGCCAGCAGTTACTCCTCAGGGGTTAACTACGAGCAGTACTTC,CASSYSSGVNYEQYF
.,.,TRBV18,TRBJ1-2,TGTGCCAGCTCACGTAACGTAGGGGAAGATGGCTACACCTTC,CASSRNVGEDGYTF
once,TRBD1,TRBV7-9,TRBJ1-1,TGTGCCAGCAGCTTAGGCCCGGGACAGGGGAACACTGAAGCTTTCTTT,CASSLGPGQGNTEAFF
.,.,TRBV29-1,TRBJ1-2,TGCAGCGTTAGAGGGAGCAACTATGGCTACACCTTC,CSVRGSNYGYTF
.,.,TRBV14,TRBJ2-1,TGTGCCAGCAGCCAAAGCCCAGGGGTCTATGAGCAGTTCTTC,CASSQSPGVYEQFF
.,TRBD1,TRBV7-2,TRBJ1-5,TGTGCCAGCAGCAAAGCCACAGGGGGACGGAATCAGCCCCAGCATTTT,CASSKATGGRNQPQHF
.,TRBD2,TRBV19,TRBJ2-5,TGTGCCAGTACCCCTGCGGGGGACTTTCAAGAGACCCAGTACTTC,CASTPAGDFQETQYF
.,.,TRBV11-3,TRBJ1-5,TGTGCCAGCAGCTTATCCGGGGCCAGGGACCCGTATAGCAATCAGCCCCAGCATTTT,CASSLSGARDPYSNQPQHF
.,.,TRBV18,TRBJ2-6,TGTGCCAGCTCACCCATCCAGGGCGCGATCTCTGGGGCCAACGTCCTGACTTTC,CASSPIQGAISGANVLTF
.,.,TRBV5-1,TRBJ1-1,TGCGCCAGCAGCTTGTTTTCGAGCTCGCACACTGAAGCTTTCTTT,CASSLFSSSHTEAFF
once,TRBD2,TRBV28,TRBJ2-7,TGTGCCAGCAGTCACCGGACTAGCGGGAACTACGAGCAGTACTTC,CASSHRTSGNYEQYF
.,.,TRBV6-4,TRBJ2-1,TGTGCCAGCAGTCCACAGGGATTGGATGAGCAGTTCTTC,CASSPQGLDEQFF
.,.,TRBV28,TRBJ1-1,TGTGCCAGCAGACTTGACGGGGAAACTGAAGCTTTCTTT,CASRLDGETEAFF
.,TRBD2,TRBV11-3,TRBJ2-1,TGTGCCAGCAGCCCGGGGGGTGGTGGGGATAATGAGCAGTTCTTC,CASSPGGGGDNEQFF
.,TRBD1,TRBV10-2,TRBJ1-5,TGCGCCACCAGGGGGACACCTTATAGCAATCAGCCCCAGCATTTT,CATRGTPYSNQPQHF
.,TRBD1,TRBV28,TRBJ1-2,TGTGCCAGCAGCATGGGACAGCCTAACTATGGCTACACCTTC,CASSMGQPNYGYTF
.,.,TRBV7-7,TRBJ2-3,TGTGCTAGCAGCTTATTACCGGGACCCACAGATACGCAGTATTTT,CASSLLPGPTDTQYF
.,.,TRBV28,TRBJ1-2,TGTGCCAGCAGTTGGGGGGCATTTAACTATGGCTACACCTTC,CASSWGAFNYGYTF
.,.,TRBV5-4,TRBJ2-2,TGTGCCAGCAGCCGTCCTCGGGGCGTGAACACCGGGGAGCTGTTTTTT,CASSRPRGVNTGELFF
.,.,TRBV27,TRBJ2-7,TGTGCCAGCAGTTTAGACCGGGGAGCCTACGAGCAGTACTTC,CASSLDRGAYEQYF
.,.,TRBV27,TRBJ2-3,TGTGCCAGCAGTTTAGGGGGCTCCGGGGTTACGCAGTATTTT,CASSLGGSGVTQYF
.,TRBD1,TRBV29-1,TRBJ1-5,TGCAGCGTTTCGCCACAGGGGAACAATCAGCCCCAGCATTTT,CSVSPQGNNQPQHF
.,.,TRBV5-5,TRBJ2-1,TGTGCCAGCAGCTTCGATCCGGGCACCTCCTACAATGAGCAGTTCTTC,CASSFDPGTSYNEQFF
.,TRBD1,TRBV18,TRBJ1-2,TGTGCCAGCTCAGATCCGGGACAGGGGTTTGACTATGGCTACACCTTC,CASSDPGQGFDYGYTF
.,TRBD1,TRBV5-4,TRBJ2-5,TGTGCCAGCAACAACAGGGGGAGTGAGACCCAGTACTTC,CASNNRGSETQYF
.,.,TRBV19,TRBJ1-1,TGTGCCAGTAGTATTGGAGCGGAAGCTTTCTTT,CASSIGAEAFF
.,.,TRBV6-5,TRBJ2-7,TGTGCCAGCAGTTTAAATCGTGACCTAACCTACGAGCAGTACTTC,CASSLNRDLTYEQYF
.,TRBD1,TRBV13,TRBJ2-5,TGTGCCAGCAGCTTAGACAGGGGATCCCAAGAGACCCAGTACTTC,CASSLDRGSQETQYF
.,TRBD1,TRBV28,TRBJ2-2,TGTGCCAGCAGTTTACCGGGACAGGGTCACACCGGGGAGCTGTTTTTT,CASSLPGQGHTGELFF
.,.,TRBV27,TRBJ2-7,TGTGCCAGCAGTTTATTTACAGGGGGGGTATACGAGCAGTACTTC,CASSLFTGGVYEQYF
.,.,TRBV5-5,TRBJ2-7,TGTGCCAGCAGCCCCCGTCAGGCTTACTACGAGCAGTACTTC,CASSPRQAYYEQYF
.,.,TRBV2,TRBJ2-2,TGTGCCAGCGGTTTCCCCTTTCCCGGGGAGCTGTTTTTT,CASGFPFPGELFF
.,.,TRBV27,TRBJ1-1,TGTGCCAGCAGTTTAAAGGGGAAATACACTGAAGCTTTCTTT,CASSLKGKYTEAFF
.,.,TRBV5-4,TRBJ2-7,TGTGCCAGCAGCTTGGCCGGCGGGATTTCCTACGAGCAGTACTTC,CASSLAGGISYEQYF
.,.,TRBV11-2,TRBJ2-7,TGTGCCAGCGGGTTCAGCTCCTACGAGCAGTACTTC,CASGFSSYEQYF
.,.,TRBV6-6,TRBJ2-1,TGTGCCAGCAAGGGGGCGGGAGAGCAGTTCTTC,CASKGAGEQFF
.,TRBD2,TRBV7-2,TRBJ2-1,TGTGCCAGCACCTTAAGCTCAAGTGGACTAGGATCCTATGAGCAGTTCTTC,CASTLSSSGLGSYEQFF
.,TRBD1,TRBV27,TRBJ2-1,TGTGCCAGCAGTCCCCACTCCGGGACAGGGACCTACAATGAGCAGTTCTTC,CASSPHSGTGTYNEQFF
.,.,TRBV7-2,TRBJ2-7,TGTGCCAGCAGCCCACGGTTGCGACCCTCCTACGAGCAGTACTTC,CASSPRLRPSYEQYF
.,.,TRBV5-4,TRBJ1-2,TGTGCCAGCAGCCCCATCGGCGGTTATGGCTACACCTTC,CASSPIGGYGYTF
.,.,TRBV28,TRBJ1-3,TGTGCCAGCAGTTTACCGGGAAGCTCTGGAAACACCATATATTTT,CASSLPGSSGNTIYF
.,.,TRBV19,TRBJ2-7,TGTGCCAGTAGCCCCCAGGGTATTCGATACGAGCAGTACTTC,CASSPQGIRYEQYF
.,TRBD1,TRBV7-2,TRBJ2-3,TGTGCCAGCAGCATAAGACAGGGTCGACTTATCACGCAGTATTTT,CASSIRQGRLITQYF
once,.,TRBV19,TRBJ2-7,TGTGCCAGTAGTACTTTATACGAGCAGTACTTC,CASSTLYEQYF
.,.,TRBV30,TRBJ1-4,TGTGCCTATCAGGGAGCAACTAATGAAAAACTGTTTTTT,CAYQGATNEKLFF
once,TRBD2,TRBV5-6,TRBJ2-7,TGTGCCAGCAGCTTCCGGACTAGCGGGAGGTTGATAGAGCAGTACTTC,CASSFRTSGRLIEQYF
.,.,TRBV19,TRBJ2-1,TGTGCCAGTAGTATGTTGATTCACAATGAGCAGTTCTTC,CASSMLIHNEQFF
.,TRBD1,TRBV10-2,TRBJ1-5,TGCGCCAGCAGTGAGTCGTGGCAGGGGGATCAGCCCCAGCATTTT,CASSESWQGDQPQHF
.,.,TRBV20-1,TRBJ1-2,TGCAGTGCTAGACACGTCGGAGGCTACACCTTC,CSARHVGGYTF
.,.,TRBV9,TRBJ2-1,TGTGCCAGCAGCCCCCGGCTAATCAGGAATGAGCAGTTCTTC,CASSPRLIRNEQFF
once,.,TRBV5-1,TRBJ2-7,TGCGCCAGCAGCTTGCCTGGCGGGGTCTCCTACGAGCAGTACTTC,CASSLPGGVSYEQYF
.,TRBD2,TRBV7-4,TRBJ2-7,TGTGCCAGCAGTAAGACTAGCGGGAGCTCGTACGAGCAGTACTTC,CASSKTSGSSYEQYF
once,TRBD1,TRBV11-2,TRBJ2-3,TGTGCCAGCAGCTTCAGGACAGGGGGCGTCACAGATACGCAGTATTTT,CASSFRTGGVTDTQYF
.,.,TRBV11-2,TRBJ1-1,TGTGCCAGCAGCTTGGAGGGTGAAGCTTTCTTT,CASSLEGEAFF
once,TRBD2,TRBV30,TRBJ2-4,TGTGCCTGGAGTGTAAGCGGGGTTGGGGACATTCAGTACTTC,CAWSVSGVGDIQYF
.,.,TRBV15,TRBJ1-5,TGTGCCACCAGCAGAGATCTTGGAGGCAATCAGCCCCAGCATTTT,CATSRDLGGNQPQHF
.,.,TRBV5-6,TRBJ1-2,TGTGCCAGCAGCTTTGGGGCTGGCTACACCTTC,CASSFGAGYTF
.,TRBD2,TRBV5-1,TRBJ2-3,TGCGCCAGCAGGCTAGCGGGAGGGGCAGATACGCAGTATTTT,CASRLAGGADTQYF